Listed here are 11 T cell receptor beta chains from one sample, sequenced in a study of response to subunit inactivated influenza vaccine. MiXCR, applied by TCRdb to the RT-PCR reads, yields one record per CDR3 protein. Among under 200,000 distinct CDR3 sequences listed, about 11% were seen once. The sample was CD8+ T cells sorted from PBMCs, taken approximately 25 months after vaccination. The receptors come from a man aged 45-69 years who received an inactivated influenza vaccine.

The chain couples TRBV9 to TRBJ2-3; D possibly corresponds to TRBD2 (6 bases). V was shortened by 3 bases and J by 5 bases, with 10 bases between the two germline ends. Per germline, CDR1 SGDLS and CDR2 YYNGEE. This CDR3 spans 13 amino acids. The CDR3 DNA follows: TGTGCCAGCAGCGAGTCGGGGGAAGATACGCAGTATTTT. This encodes CASSESGEDTQYF.

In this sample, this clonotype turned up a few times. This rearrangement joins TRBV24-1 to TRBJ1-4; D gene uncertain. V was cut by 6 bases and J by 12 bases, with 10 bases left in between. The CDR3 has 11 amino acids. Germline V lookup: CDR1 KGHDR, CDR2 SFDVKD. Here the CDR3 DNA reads TGTGCCACCAGTTATAACCAGGAACTGTTTTTT. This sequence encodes CATSYNQELFF.

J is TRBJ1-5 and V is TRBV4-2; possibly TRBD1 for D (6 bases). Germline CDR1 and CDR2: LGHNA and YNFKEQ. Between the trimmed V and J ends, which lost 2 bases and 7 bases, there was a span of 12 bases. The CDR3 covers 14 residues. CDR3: CASSQFWGGQPQHF. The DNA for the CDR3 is TGTGCCAGCAGCCAATTTTGGGGGGGCCAGCCCCAGCATTTT.

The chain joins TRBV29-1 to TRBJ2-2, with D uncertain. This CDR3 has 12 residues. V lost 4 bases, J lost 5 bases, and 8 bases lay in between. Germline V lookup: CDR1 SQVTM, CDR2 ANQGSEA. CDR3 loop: CSVVLTTGELFF. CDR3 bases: TGCAGCGTTGTTCTAACAACCGGGGAGCTGTTTTTT.

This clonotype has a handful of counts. The CDR3 sequence is CASSYSLRGAEAFF. Written as DNA, the CDR3 is TGTGCCAGCAGTTACTCGTTACGGGGCGCTGAAGCTTTCTTT. The chain employs TRBV6-5 and TRBJ1-1; D may be TRBD1 (5 bases). Germline V gives CDR1 MNHEY, CDR2 SVGAGI. There are 14 residues in the CDR3. V dropped 0 bases and J dropped 6 bases, with 11 bases sitting between them.

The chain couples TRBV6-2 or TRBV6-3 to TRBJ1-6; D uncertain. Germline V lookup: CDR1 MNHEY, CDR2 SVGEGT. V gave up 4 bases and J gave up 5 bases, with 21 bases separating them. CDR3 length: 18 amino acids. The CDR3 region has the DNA TGTGCCAGCAGTTTATCACTCTACACCTACGAGGATAATTCACCCCTCCACTTT. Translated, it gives CASSLSLYTYEDNSPLHF.

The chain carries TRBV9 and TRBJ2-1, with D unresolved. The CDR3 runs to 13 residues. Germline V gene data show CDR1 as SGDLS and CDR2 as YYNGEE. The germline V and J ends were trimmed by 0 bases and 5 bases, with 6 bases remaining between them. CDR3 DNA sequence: TGTGCCAGCAGCGTAGGGAGCCACAATGAGCAGTTCTTC. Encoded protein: CASSVGSHNEQFF.

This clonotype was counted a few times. The CDR3 loop is CASSQDSGSLNEQFF. In nucleotides, the CDR3 is TGCGCCAGCAGCCAAGATAGCGGGAGTTTGAATGAGCAGTTCTTC. The gene calls are TRBV4-3 and TRBJ2-1, with 9 bases that match TRBD2. V gave up 0 bases and J gave up 7 bases; unmatched junction bases: 4. Germline V gene lookup returns CDR1 LGHNA and CDR2 YSLEER. This CDR3 is built from 15 residues.

The CDR3: CATSRWGGYEQYF. DNA of the CDR3: TGTGCCACCAGCAGATGGGGCGGCTACGAGCAGTACTTC. J is TRBJ2-7 and V is TRBV15; the D gene is possibly TRBD1 (5 bases). Between the trimmed V and J ends, which lost 2 bases and 3 bases, there was a span of 8 bases. CDR1 and CDR2 from the germline V gene are LNHNV and YYDKDF (reference sequence). This CDR3 is 13 amino acids long.

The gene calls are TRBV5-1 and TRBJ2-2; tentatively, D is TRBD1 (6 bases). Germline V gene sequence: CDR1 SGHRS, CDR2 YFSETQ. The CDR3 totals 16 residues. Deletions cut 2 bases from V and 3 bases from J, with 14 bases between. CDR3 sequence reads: CASSFPGVGDTGELFF. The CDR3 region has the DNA TGCGCCAGCAGCTTTCCAGGGGTCGGGGACACCGGGGAGCTGTTTTTT.

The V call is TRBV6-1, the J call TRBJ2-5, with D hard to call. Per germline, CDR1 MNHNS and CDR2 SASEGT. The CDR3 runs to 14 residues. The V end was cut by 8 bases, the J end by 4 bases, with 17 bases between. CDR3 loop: CASQPWTLGETQYF. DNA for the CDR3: TGTGCCAGCCAACCTTGGACCCTGGGAGAGACCCAGTACTTC.